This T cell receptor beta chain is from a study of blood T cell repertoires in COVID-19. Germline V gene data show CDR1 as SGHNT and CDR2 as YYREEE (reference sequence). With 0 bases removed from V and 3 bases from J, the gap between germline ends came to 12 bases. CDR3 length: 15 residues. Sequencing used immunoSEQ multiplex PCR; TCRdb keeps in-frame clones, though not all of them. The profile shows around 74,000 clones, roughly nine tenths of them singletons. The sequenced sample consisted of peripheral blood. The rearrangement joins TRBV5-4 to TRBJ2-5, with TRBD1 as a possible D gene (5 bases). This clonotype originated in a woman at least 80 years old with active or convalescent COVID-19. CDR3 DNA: TGTGCCAGCAGCTTGGCCGTCAGGGTTGAAGAGACCCAGTACTTC. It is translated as CASSLAVRVEETQYF.